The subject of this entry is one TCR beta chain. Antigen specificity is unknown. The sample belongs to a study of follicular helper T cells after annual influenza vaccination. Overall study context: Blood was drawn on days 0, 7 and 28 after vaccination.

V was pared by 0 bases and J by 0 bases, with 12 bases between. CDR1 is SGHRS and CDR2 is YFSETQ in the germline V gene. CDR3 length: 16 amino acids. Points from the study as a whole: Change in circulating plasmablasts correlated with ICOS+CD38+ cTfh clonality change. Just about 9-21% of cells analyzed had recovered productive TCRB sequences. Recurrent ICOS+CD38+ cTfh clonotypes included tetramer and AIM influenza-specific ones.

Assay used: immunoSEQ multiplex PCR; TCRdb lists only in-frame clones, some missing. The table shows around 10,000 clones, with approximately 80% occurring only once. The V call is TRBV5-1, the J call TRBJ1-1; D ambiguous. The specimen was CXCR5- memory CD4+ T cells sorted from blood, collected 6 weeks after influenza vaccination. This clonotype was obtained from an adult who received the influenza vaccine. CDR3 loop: CASSLDWLPMNTEAFF. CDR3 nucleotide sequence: TGCGCCAGCAGCTTGGACTGGTTACCCATGAACACTGAAGCTTTCTTT.